These 2 T cell receptor beta chains share one sample of origin, sequenced in a study of CD8 T cells in Susac syndrome. Reverse transcription used roughly 0.45 to 1 ug RNA and random hexamers. Via MiXCR, TCRdb re-called the immunoSEQ multiplex PCR reads, giving one row per CDR3 protein. This sample has some 300,000 distinct CDR3 sequences; 70% to 90% occur once, and the top ten carry around 0.18%. Source material: CD8+ T cells from PBMCs. Every receptor here comes from a human donor with multiple sclerosis.

The rearrangement links TRBV27 to TRBJ2-3, with 13 bases matching TRBD2. Trimming removed 3 bases from V and 3 bases from J; junction bases left unmatched: 3. In germline, CDR1 is MNHEY, CDR2 SMNVEV (reference sequence). The CDR3 is made up of 16 amino acids. The CDR3 here is CASSFQTSGGTDTQYF. Here the CDR3 DNA reads TGTGCCAGCAGTTTCCAGACTAGCGGGGGGACAGATACGCAGTATTTT.

The rearrangement uses TRBV12-3 or TRBV12-4 and TRBJ1-2, with TRBD1 identical over 11 bases. The CDR3 sequence is 15 residues long. The J segment lost 1 base and the V segment lost 3 bases, leaving 1 base of the junction unmatched. CDR3 coding DNA: TGTGCCAGCAGTTTGGGACAGGGGGGTAACTATGGCTACACCTTC. It is translated as CASSLGQGGNYGYTF.